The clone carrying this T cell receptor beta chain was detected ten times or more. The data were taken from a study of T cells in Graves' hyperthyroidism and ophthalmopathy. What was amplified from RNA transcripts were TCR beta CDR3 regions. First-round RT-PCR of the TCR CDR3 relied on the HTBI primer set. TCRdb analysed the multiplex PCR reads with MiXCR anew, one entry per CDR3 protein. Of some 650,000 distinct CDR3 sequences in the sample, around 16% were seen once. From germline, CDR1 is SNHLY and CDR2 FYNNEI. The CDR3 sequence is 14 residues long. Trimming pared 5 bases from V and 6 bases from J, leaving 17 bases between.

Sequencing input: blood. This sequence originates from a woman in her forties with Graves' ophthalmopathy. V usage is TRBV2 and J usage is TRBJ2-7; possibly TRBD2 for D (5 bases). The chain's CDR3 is CASSPERIPSEQYF. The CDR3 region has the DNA TGTGCCAGCAGTCCTGAGCGGATCCCCTCCGAGCAGTACTTC.